The subject of this entry is one TCR beta chain. Its antigen is unknown. TCRdb's copy holds only in-frame clones and misses some; the assay was immunoSEQ multiplex PCR. This sample carries fewer than 85,000 clones, roughly 90% of them seen once, and the ten largest clones take 3.8%. The data stem from a study of cytomegalovirus exposure and HLA in healthy donors. CDR3 length: 16 residues. Per germline, CDR1 MGHRA and CDR2 YSYEKL. The V and J ends lost 0 bases and 4 bases, in that order; junction bases with no gene match: 6. General study findings and limits: The classifier, whose performance was assessed in both the original and validation cohorts, reportedly diagnosed cytomegalovirus status with high specificity and sensitivity. Listed as cytomegalovirus-associated were over 150 TCR beta chains.

The TCR comes from a woman younger than 35 in good health and CMV-seropositive. The sample consisted of PBMCs. The chain links TRBV4-1 to TRBJ1-5, with 7 positions matching TRBD1. The CDR3 protein is CASSQDWAGGNQPQHF. The CDR3, as DNA: TGCGCCAGCAGCCAAGATTGGGCAGGGGGGAATCAGCCCCAGCATTTT.